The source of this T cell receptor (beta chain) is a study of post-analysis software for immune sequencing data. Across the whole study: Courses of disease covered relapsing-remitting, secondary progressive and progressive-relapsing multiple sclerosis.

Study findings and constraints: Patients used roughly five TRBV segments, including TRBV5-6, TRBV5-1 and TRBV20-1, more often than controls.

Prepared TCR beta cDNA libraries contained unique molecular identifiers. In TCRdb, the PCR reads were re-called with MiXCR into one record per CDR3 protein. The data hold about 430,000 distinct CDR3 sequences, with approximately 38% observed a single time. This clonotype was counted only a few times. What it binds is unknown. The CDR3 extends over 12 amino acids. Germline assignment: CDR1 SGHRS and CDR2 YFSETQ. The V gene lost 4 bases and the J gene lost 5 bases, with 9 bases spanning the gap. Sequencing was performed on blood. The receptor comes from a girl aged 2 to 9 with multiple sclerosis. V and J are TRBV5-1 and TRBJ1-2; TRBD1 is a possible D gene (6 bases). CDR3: CASSEGQYGYTF. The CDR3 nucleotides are TGCGCCAGCAGCGAGGGACAATATGGCTACACCTTC.